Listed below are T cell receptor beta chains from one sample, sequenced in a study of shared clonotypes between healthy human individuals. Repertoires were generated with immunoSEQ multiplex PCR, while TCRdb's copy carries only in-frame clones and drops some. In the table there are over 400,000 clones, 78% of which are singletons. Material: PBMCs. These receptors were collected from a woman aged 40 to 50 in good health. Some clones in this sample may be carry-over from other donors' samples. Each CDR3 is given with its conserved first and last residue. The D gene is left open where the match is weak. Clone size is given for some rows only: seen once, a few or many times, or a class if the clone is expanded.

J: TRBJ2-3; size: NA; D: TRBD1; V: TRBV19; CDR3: CASSIGAGQGTDTQYF; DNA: TGTGCCAGTAGTATAGGGGCGGGACAGGGCACAGATACGCAGTATTTT
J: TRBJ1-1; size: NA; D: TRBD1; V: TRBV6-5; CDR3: CASSRKQGDTEAFF; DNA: TGTGCCAGCAGTAGAAAACAGGGGGACACTGAAGCTTTCTTT
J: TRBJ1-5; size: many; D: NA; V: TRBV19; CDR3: CASSRGQPNSNQPQHF; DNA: TGTGCCAGTAGTCGAGGACAGCCCAATAGCAATCAGCCCCAGCATTTT
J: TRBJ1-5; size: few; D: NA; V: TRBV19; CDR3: CASRTVLGPQHF; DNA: TGTGCCAGTAGGACAGTCCTCGGGCCCCAGCATTTT
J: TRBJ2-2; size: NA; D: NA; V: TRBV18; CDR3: CASSPGAGADTGELFF; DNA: TGTGCCAGCTCACCAGGGGCGGGCGCGGACACCGGGGAGCTGTTTTTT
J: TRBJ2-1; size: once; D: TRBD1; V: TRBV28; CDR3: CATPGTGDDEQFF; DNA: TGTGCCACGCCCGGGACAGGGGATGATGAGCAGTTCTTC
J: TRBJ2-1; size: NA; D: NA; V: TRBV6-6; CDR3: CASSYLIGRTNNEQFF; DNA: TGTGCCAGCAGTTATTTGATCGGACGGACTAACAATGAGCAGTTCTTC
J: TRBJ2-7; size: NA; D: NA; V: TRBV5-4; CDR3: CASSFGIYEQYF; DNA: TGTGCCAGCAGCTTCGGTATATACGAGCAGTATTTC
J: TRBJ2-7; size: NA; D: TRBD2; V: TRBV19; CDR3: CASMPQFAGGYEQYF; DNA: TGTGCCAGTATGCCACAGTTCGCGGGGGGCTACGAGCAGTACTTC
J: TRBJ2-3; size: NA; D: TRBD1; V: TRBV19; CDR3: CASQTGEHYTDTQYF; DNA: TGTGCCAGTCAGACAGGGGAACACTACACAGATACGCAGTATTTT
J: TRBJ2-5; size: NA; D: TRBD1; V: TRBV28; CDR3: CASIPGQGAETQYF; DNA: TGTGCCAGCATCCCGGGACAGGGGGCCGAGACCCAGTACTTC
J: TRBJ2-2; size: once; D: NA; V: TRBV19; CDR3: CASTISDSPTGELFF; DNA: TGTGCCAGTACCATATCGGACAGCCCCACCGGGGAGCTGTTTTTT
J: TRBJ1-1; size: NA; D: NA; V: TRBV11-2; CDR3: CASSLHGGTEAFF; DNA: TGTGCCAGCAGCTTACATGGGGGCACTGAAGCTTTCTTT
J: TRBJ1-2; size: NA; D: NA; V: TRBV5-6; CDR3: CASSLARAVGYTF; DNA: TGTGCCAGCAGCTTGGCCAGGGCTGTTGGCTACACCTTC
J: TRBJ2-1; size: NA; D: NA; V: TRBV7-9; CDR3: CASSSPYGGGFNEQFF; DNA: TGTGCCAGCAGCTCCCCCTATGGAGGAGGCTTCAATGAGCAGTTCTTC
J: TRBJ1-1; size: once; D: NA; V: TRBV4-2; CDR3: CASSQDRGLNTEAFF; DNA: TGTGCCAGCAGCCAAGATCGAGGCTTGAACACTGAAGCTTTCTTT
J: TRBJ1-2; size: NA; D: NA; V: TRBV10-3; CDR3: CAIRGTGPGYTF; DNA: TGTGCCATCAGAGGGACGGGCCCTGGCTACACCTTC
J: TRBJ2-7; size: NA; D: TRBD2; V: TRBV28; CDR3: CASSPFPRPLAGGRKTGNEQYF; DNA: TGTGCCAGCAGCCCATTCCCCCGACCACTAGCGGGAGGAAGAAAAACAGGCAACGAGCAGTACTTC
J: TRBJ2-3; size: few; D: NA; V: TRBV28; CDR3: CASSFVGALKVDTQYF; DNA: TGTGCCAGCAGTTTCGTCGGGGCCCTAAAGGTCGATACGCAGTATTTT
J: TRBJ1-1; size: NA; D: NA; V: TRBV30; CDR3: CAWSITVMNTEAFF; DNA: TGTGCCTGGAGTATTACAGTGATGAACACTGAAGCTTTCTTT
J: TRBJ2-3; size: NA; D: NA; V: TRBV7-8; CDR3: CASSFPGTDTQYF; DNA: TGTGCCAGCAGCTTCCCGGGGACAGATACGCAGTATTTT
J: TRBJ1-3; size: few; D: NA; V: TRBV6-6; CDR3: CASSSPRSSGNTIYF; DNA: TGTGCCAGCAGTTCACCCAGGAGCTCTGGAAACACCATATATTTT
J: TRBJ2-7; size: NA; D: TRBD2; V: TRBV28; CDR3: CASRRTSAFGEQYF; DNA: TGTGCCAGCAGAAGGACTAGCGCCTTCGGGGAGCAGTACTTC
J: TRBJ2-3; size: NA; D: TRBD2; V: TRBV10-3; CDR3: CASSRAGGRTDTQYF; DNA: TGTGCCTCATCACGAGCGGGAGGTAGGACAGATACGCAGTATTTT
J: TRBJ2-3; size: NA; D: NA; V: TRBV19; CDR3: CASSRAGLIADTQYF; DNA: TGTGCCAGTAGTAGGGCGGGGCTGATCGCAGATACGCAGTATTTT
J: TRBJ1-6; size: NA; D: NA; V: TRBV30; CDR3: CARSPLDSFYNSPLHF; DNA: TGTGCCCGGAGTCCTCTAGACAGCTTCTATAATTCACCCCTCCACTTT
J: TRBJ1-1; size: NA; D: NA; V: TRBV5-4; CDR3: CASSSFASTEAFF; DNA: TGTGCCAGCAGCTCCTTCGCGTCTACTGAAGCTTTCTTT
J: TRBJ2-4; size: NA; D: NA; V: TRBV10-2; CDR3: CASSASSVARNIQYF; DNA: TGCGCCAGCAGTGCTTCGTCGGTAGCGCGGAACATTCAGTACTTC
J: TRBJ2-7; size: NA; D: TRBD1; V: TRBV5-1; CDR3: CASTPGQNSYEQYF; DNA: TGCGCCAGCACTCCGGGACAGAACTCCTACGAGCAGTACTTC
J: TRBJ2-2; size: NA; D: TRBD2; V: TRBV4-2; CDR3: CASSQDPQGGRGAGELFF; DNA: TGTGCCAGCAGCCAAGATCCCCAAGGCGGGAGGGGGGCCGGGGAGCTGTTTTTT
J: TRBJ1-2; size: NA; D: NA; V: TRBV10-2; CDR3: CASSETSVANYGYTF; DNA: TGCGCCAGCAGTGAGACTTCGGTGGCTAACTATGGCTACACCTTC
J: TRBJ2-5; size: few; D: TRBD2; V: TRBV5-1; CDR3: CASSPPILAGRDNAETQYF; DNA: TGCGCCAGCAGCCCTCCAATACTAGCGGGACGTGATAACGCTGAGACCCAGTACTTC
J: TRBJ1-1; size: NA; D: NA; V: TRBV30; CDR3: CAWSLGNTLNTEAFF; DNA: TGTGCCTGGAGTCTTGGGAACACCTTGAACACTGAAGCTTTCTTT
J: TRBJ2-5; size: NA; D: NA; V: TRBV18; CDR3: CASSLTNNEETQYF; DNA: TGTGCCAGCTCACTGACGAACAACGAGGAGACCCAGTACTTC
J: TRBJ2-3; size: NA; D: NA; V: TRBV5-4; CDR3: CASSLDGSDTQYF; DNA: TGTGCCAGCAGCTTGGACGGATCAGATACGCAGTATTTT
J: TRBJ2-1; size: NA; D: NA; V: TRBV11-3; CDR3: CASSQAWDEQFF; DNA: TGTGCCAGCAGTCAAGCCTGGGATGAGCAGTTCTTC
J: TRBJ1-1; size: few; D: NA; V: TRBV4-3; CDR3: CASSQDGGSPNTEAFF; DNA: TGCGCCAGCAGCCAAGACGGGGGGAGCCCGAACACTGAAGCTTTCTTT
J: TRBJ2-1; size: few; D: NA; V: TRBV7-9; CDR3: CASSLVLDNEQFF; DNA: TGTGCCAGCAGCTTAGTTTTGGATAACGAGCAGTTCTTC
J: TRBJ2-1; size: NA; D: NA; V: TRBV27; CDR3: CASSLQGSGYNEQFF; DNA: TGTGCCAGCAGTCTGCAGGGGTCGGGGTACAATGAGCAGTTCTTC
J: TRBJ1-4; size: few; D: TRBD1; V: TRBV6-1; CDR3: CASTGTGLWEKLFF; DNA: TGTGCCAGCACCGGGACAGGGCTTTGGGAAAAACTGTTTTTT
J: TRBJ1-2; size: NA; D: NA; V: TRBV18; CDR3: CASSPTGSGHYGYTF; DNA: TGTGCCAGCTCACCCACGGGGTCGGGGCACTATGGCTACACCTTC
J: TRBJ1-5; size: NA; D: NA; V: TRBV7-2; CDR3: CASSRTPGLGPQHF; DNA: TGTGCCAGCAGCCGGACCCCGGGACTTGGGCCCCAGCATTTT
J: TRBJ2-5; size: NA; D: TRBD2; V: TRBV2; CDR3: CASGREGETQYF; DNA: TGTGCCAGCGGACGGGAGGGAGAGACCCAGTACTTC
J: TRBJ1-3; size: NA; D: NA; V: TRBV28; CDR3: CASSSTALDFSGNTIYF; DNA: TGTGCCAGCAGCTCTACAGCCTTAGATTTTTCTGGAAACACCATATATTTT
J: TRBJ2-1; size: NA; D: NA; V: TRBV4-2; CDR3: CASNKGGGPNEQFF; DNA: TGTGCCAGCAACAAGGGGGGAGGGCCCAATGAGCAGTTCTTC
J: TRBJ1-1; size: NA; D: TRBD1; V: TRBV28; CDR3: CASRLLRGDTEAFF; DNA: TGTGCCAGCCGCCTACTCAGGGGGGACACTGAAGCTTTCTTT
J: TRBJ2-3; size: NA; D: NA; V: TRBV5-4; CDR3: CASSLVPLSAGSSTDTQYF; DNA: TGTGCCAGCAGCTTGGTTCCCCTCTCGGCGGGATCTAGCACAGATACGCAGTATTTT
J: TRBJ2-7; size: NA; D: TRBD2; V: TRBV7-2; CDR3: CASTSSGTYEQYF; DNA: TGTGCCAGCACCTCTAGCGGAACCTACGAGCAGTACTTC
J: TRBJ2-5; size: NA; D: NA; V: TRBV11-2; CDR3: CASSLDQVAFGETQYF; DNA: TGTGCCAGCAGCTTAGATCAGGTAGCTTTCGGAGAGACCCAGTACTTC
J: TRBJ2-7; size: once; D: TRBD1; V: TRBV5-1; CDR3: CASSLGTGPYEQYF; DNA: TGCGCCAGCAGCTTAGGGACAGGGCCGTACGAGCAGTACTTC
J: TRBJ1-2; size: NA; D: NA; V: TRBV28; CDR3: CASSPPGTPDGGYTF; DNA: TGTGCCAGCAGTCCACCAGGGACACCAGACGGCGGCTACACCTTC
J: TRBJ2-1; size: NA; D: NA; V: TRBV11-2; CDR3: CASSLFRGRASNEQFF; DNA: TGTGCCAGCAGCTTATTTAGGGGGAGGGCCAGCAATGAGCAGTTCTTC
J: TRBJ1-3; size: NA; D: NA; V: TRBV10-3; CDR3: CAATEYSGNTIYF; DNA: TGTGCCGCAACAGAATACTCTGGAAACACCATATATTTT
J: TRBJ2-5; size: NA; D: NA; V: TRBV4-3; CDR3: CASSQGQGAQYF; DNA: TGCGCCAGCAGCCAGGGCCAGGGTGCCCAGTACTTC
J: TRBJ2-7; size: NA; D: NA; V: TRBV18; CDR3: CASSQDRLSYEQYF; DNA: TGTGCCAGCTCTCAAGACAGGCTCTCCTACGAGCAGTACTTC